This TCR beta chain was recovered during a study of blood T cell repertoires in COVID-19. For the study at large: The samples span acute and convalescent COVID-19 from the United States, Italy and Spain. PBMCs, B-cell-depleted T cells, or T cells were the source of the cDNA or gDNA that made up the material.

CDR1 is KGHSH, CDR2 LQKENI, per germline. This CDR3 region has 14 residues. V lost 7 bases, J lost 2 bases, and 14 bases lay in between. Method: immunoSEQ multiplex PCR; TCRdb's copy keeps in-frame clones and lacks some. This sample has 170,000 or so clones, with approximately 83% found just once. The clonotype was recovered from a man over 45 with active or convalescent COVID-19. The sample consisted of peripheral blood. V and J are TRBV18 and TRBJ1-2; tentatively, D is TRBD1 (5 bases). CDR3 nucleotide sequence: TGTGCCAGCTACCACCCCGCAGGGAACTATGGCTACACCTTC. This translates into CASYHPAGNYGYTF.